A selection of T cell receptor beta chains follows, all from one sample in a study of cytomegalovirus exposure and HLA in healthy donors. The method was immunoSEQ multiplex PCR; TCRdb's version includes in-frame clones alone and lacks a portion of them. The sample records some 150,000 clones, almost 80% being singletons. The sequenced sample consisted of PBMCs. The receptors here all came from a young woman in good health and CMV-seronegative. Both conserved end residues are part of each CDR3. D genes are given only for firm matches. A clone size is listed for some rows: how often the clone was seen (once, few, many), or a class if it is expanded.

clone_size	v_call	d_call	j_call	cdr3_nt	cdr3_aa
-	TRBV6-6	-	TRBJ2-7	TGTGCCAGCAGTTACCCTCGCAGAACCGCCTACGAGCAGTACTTC	CASSYPRRTAYEQYF
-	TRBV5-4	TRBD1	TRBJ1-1	TGTGCCAGCAGCTTGGTTGGGACAGGGGGAGCTTTCTTT	CASSLVGTGGAFF
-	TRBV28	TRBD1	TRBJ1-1	TGTGCCAGCAGATCTCAGGGGGCCGTGGACACTGAAGCTTTCTTT	CASRSQGAVDTEAFF
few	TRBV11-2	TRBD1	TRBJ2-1	TGTGCCAGCAGCTTACTTCGGACAGGGAGCTCCTACAATGAGCAGTTCTTC	CASSLLRTGSSYNEQFF
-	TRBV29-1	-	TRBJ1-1	TGCAGCGTTTTCCAGACTGAAGCTTTCTTT	CSVFQTEAFF
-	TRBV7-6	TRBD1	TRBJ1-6	TGTGCCAGCAGCTCTACGGACAGGGCCAATAATTCACCCCTCCACTTT	CASSSTDRANNSPLHF
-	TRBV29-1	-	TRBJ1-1	TGCAGCGTTTCTTTCAAAGGGGACTACAGGGAAAGTTATACTGAAGCTTTCTTT	CSVSFKGDYRESYTEAFF
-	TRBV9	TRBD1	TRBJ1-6	TGTGCCAGCAGCTCTCCGAGGGGGACAGGGGAATCACCCCTCCACTTT	CASSSPRGTGESPLHF
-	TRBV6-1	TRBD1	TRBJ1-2	TGTGCCAGCAGTGAAGCTTACAGGGGCTATGGCTACACCTTC	CASSEAYRGYGYTF
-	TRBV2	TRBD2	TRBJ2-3	TGTGCCAGCATGCGGGGGAGCACAGATACGCAGTATTTT	CASMRGSTDTQYF
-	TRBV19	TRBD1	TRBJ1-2	TGTGCCAGTAGTCGGGCGGGGACAGGGGTCGACTATGGCTACACCTTC	CASSRAGTGVDYGYTF
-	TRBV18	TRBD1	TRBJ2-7	TGTGCCAGCTCACCCGTCACAGGGGGCAGGGAGCAGTACTTC	CASSPVTGGREQYF
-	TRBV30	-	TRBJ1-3	TGTGCCTGGACCTCAGGGCTAACGTCTTGGGGAAACACCATATATTTT	CAWTSGLTSWGNTIYF
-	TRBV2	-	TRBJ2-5	TGTGCCAGCAGTGGGGGCGCCGGGGGGCTGCCACAAGAGACCCAGTACTTC	CASSGGAGGLPQETQYF
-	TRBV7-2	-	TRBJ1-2	TGTGCCAGCAGCTTCGGACAGCCTAACTATGGCTACACCTTC	CASSFGQPNYGYTF
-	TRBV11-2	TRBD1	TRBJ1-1	TGTGCCAGCAGCCCGACGACAGGGGGGTTCCGAGCTTTCTTT	CASSPTTGGFRAFF
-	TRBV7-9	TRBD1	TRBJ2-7	TGTGCCAGCAGCCACGGGACAGAGAAAGCCTACGAGCAGTACTTC	CASSHGTEKAYEQYF
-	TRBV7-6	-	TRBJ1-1	TGTGCCAGCAGTGCGGGGACGGAGACCACTGAAGCTTTCTTT	CASSAGTETTEAFF
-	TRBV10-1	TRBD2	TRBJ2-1	TGCGCCAGCAGTGAAGGTAGCGGGGGGGCCTCCTACAATGAGCAGTTCTTC	CASSEGSGGASYNEQFF
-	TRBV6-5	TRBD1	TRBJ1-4	TGTGCCAGCAGTCCTACAGGGGGCAAAGGGGAAAAACTGTTTTTT	CASSPTGGKGEKLFF
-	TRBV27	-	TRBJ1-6	TGTGCCAGCAGTTTATTCCTGCGCTCCTATAATTCACCCCTCCACTTT	CASSLFLRSYNSPLHF
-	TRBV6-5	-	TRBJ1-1	TGTGCCAGCAGTGAGACGACAGAGAACACTGAAGCTTTCTTT	CASSETTENTEAFF
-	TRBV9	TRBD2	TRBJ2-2	TGTGCCAGCAGCGTAGGCGGGGGGCCCCTTCCCGGGGAGCTGTTTTTT	CASSVGGGPLPGELFF
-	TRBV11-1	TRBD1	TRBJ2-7	TGTGCCAGCAGCTTGGGACAGGCCTCCTACGAGCAGTACTTC	CASSLGQASYEQYF
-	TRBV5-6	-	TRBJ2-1	TGTGCCAGCAGCTGGACAGCCGTCTCCTACAATGAGCAGTTCTTC	CASSWTAVSYNEQFF
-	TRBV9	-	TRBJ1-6	TGTGCCAGCAGCGTAGAGAGTACTTCACCCCTCCACTTT	CASSVESTSPLHF
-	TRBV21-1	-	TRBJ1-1	TGTGCCAGCAGCGACAGGGAGCAGAGGATGAACACTGAAGCTTTCTTT	CASSDREQRMNTEAFF
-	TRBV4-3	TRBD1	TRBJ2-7	TGCGCCAGCAGCCAAGGGGACGGGGACAGCTACGAGCAGTACTTC	CASSQGDGDSYEQYF
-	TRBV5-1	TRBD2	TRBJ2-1	TGCGCCAGCAGCTTAACTAGCGGGGGGCGGGGCAATGAGCAGTTCTTC	CASSLTSGGRGNEQFF
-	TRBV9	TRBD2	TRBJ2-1	TGTGCCAGCAGCCCCTCGGGACTAGCCTACAATGAGCAGTTCTTC	CASSPSGLAYNEQFF
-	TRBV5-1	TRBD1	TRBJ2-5	TGCGCCAGCAGCTGGGGGGGACAGGGGCGGCAAGAGACCCAGTACTTC	CASSWGGQGRQETQYF
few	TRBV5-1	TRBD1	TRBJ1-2	TGCGCCAGCAGCTTGGAGTCCCCTAGGGGACAGCTCCTCTATGGCTACACCTTC	CASSLESPRGQLLYGYTF
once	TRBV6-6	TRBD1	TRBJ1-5	TGTGCCAGCAGTCCCCGGACAGGGCCAGGCAATCAGCCCCAGCATTTT	CASSPRTGPGNQPQHF
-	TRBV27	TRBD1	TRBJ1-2	TGTGCCAGCAAATGGACAGGGGGCGCCGGCTACACCTTC	CASKWTGGAGYTF
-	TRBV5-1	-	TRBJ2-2	TGCGCCAGCAGGATAGGACACGAGAACACCGGGGAGCTGTTTTTT	CASRIGHENTGELFF
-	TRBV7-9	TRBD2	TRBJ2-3	TGTGCCAGCACCCCGGGGGGGGAAGGTGCAGATACGCAGTATTTT	CASTPGGEGADTQYF
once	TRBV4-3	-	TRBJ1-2	TGCGCCAGCAGCCAAGGGGGAGAAGGGTTGGACTATGGCTACACCTTC	CASSQGGEGLDYGYTF
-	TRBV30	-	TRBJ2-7	TGTGCCTGGAGTGGGGCAGTTTCCTACGAGCAGTACTTC	CAWSGAVSYEQYF
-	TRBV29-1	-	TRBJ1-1	TGCAGCGTCGGGGGGGGGCAGTCGAGCACTGAAGCTTTCTTT	CSVGGGQSSTEAFF
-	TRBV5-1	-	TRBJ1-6	TGCGCCAGCAGCTTGGTTGCGGGTAATTCACCCCTCCACTTT	CASSLVAGNSPLHF
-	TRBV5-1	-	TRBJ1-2	TGCGCCAGCAGCTCCTCTACCGGCCGCCAGGGAAGCTATGGCTACACCTTC	CASSSSTGRQGSYGYTF
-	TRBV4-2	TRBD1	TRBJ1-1	TGTGCCAGCAGCCAAGAGGCAGGGGGCACTGAAGCTTTCTTT	CASSQEAGGTEAFF
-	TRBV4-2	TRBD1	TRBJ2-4	TGTGCCAGCAGCCAAGATGCGACAGGGTTTGGCAAAAACATTCAGTACTTC	CASSQDATGFGKNIQYF
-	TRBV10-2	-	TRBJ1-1	TGCGCCAGCGGGGAGGTCTCCGGAGCTTTCTTT	CASGEVSGAFF
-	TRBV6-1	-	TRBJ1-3	TGTGCCAGCAGACGAACAGGGAGCCAGGGAAACACCATATATTTT	CASRRTGSQGNTIYF
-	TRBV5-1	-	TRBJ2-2	TGCGCCAGCAGCTTGGCCGGGGGAGGAGAGGGCCTCACCGGGGAGCTGTTTTTT	CASSLAGGGEGLTGELFF
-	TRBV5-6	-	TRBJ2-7	TGTGCCAGCAGCCCCTATTGGAGAGATGACTACGAGCAGTACTTC	CASSPYWRDDYEQYF
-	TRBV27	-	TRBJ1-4	TGTGCCAGCAGTCCCGGCGTCGGGACAAATGAAAAACTGTTTTTT	CASSPGVGTNEKLFF
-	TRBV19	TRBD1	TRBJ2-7	TGTGCCAGTAGTCCCCTGGGGGGACAGGGGTCCTACGAGCAGTACTTC	CASSPLGGQGSYEQYF
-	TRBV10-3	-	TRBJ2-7	TGTGCCATCAGTGAGTCGGCCTCCCCTGGCGAGCAGTACTTC	CAISESASPGEQYF
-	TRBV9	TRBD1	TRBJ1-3	TGTGCCAGCAGTCGAGGACAGGCCAGCTCTGGAAACACCATATATTTT	CASSRGQASSGNTIYF
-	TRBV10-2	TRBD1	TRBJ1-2	TGCGCCAGCACCCGACAGGGGACGGTAGGCTACACCTTC	CASTRQGTVGYTF